The rows below give T cell receptor beta chains drawn from one sample of a study of blood T cell repertoires in COVID-19. Clones were sequenced by immunoSEQ multiplex PCR, and TCRdb holds only the in-frame ones, with some missing. This sample has about 250,000 clones, with 80% to 90% found just once. Sequencing was performed on PBMCs or T cells enriched from blood (not recorded which). All receptors come from a man aged 40-50 years who had recovered from COVID-19. CDR3s include the opening cysteine and the closing phenylalanine or tryptophan. The D gene is left open where the match is weak. Clone size, where shown, is once, few, many, or a class for clones that have expanded.

d_call,v_call,j_call,clone_size,cdr3_aa,cdr3_nt
TRBD1,TRBV7-9,TRBJ2-7,NA,CASSPDRVNEQYF,TGTGCCAGCAGCCCGGACAGGGTCAACGAGCAGTACTTC
TRBD2,TRBV9,TRBJ2-1,NA,CASSVGFPRLAGEPYNEQFF,TGTGCCAGCAGCGTAGGGTTCCCTCGCCTAGCGGGAGAACCCTACAATGAGCAGTTCTTC
NA,TRBV6-2/TRBV6-3,TRBJ2-7,NA,CASSRLSQAAYEQYF,TGTGCCAGCAGTAGGTTGTCACAGGCCGCCTACGAGCAGTACTTC
NA,TRBV19,TRBJ1-1,NA,CASTTTIGRGFTEAFF,TGTGCCAGTACTACCACTATCGGCAGAGGGTTTACTGAAGCTTTCTTT
NA,TRBV6-5,TRBJ2-4,once,CASTPTGRVDIQYF,TGTGCCAGCACCCCCACCGGGCGGGTAGACATTCAGTACTTC
TRBD1,TRBV7-3,TRBJ2-3,NA,CASSSRTGADTQYF,TGTGCCAGCAGCTCCCGGACAGGGGCAGATACGCAGTATTTT
TRBD1,TRBV11-3,TRBJ1-4,NA,CASSSGQTTNEKLFF,TGTGCCAGCAGCTCGGGACAGACAACTAATGAAAAACTGTTTTTT
TRBD1,TRBV18,TRBJ2-5,NA,CASSPKFSSGQGLIGSRETQYF,TGTGCCAGCTCACCAAAGTTTTCGTCGGGACAGGGTCTGATAGGGAGCCGAGAGACCCAGTACTTC
TRBD2,TRBV4-1,TRBJ2-2,NA,CASSQVGGRAAGELFF,TGCGCCAGCAGCCAAGTTGGCGGGAGGGCCGCCGGGGAGCTGTTTTTT
NA,TRBV10-3,TRBJ2-5,NA,CAISQGGGRGTGETQYF,TGTGCCATCAGTCAAGGGGGGGGCCGCGGAACGGGAGAGACCCAGTACTTC
TRBD2,TRBV30,TRBJ2-5,NA,CAWGLASGETQYF,TGTGCCTGGGGACTAGCCTCCGGGGAGACCCAGTACTTC
TRBD1,TRBV12-3/TRBV12-4,TRBJ2-7,NA,CASSLTDRAVQYF,TGTGCCAGCAGTTTAACCGACAGGGCGGTGCAGTACTTC
TRBD1,TRBV2,TRBJ1-4,NA,CASSWDSPNEKLFF,TGTGCCAGCAGTTGGGACAGCCCTAATGAAAAACTGTTTTTT